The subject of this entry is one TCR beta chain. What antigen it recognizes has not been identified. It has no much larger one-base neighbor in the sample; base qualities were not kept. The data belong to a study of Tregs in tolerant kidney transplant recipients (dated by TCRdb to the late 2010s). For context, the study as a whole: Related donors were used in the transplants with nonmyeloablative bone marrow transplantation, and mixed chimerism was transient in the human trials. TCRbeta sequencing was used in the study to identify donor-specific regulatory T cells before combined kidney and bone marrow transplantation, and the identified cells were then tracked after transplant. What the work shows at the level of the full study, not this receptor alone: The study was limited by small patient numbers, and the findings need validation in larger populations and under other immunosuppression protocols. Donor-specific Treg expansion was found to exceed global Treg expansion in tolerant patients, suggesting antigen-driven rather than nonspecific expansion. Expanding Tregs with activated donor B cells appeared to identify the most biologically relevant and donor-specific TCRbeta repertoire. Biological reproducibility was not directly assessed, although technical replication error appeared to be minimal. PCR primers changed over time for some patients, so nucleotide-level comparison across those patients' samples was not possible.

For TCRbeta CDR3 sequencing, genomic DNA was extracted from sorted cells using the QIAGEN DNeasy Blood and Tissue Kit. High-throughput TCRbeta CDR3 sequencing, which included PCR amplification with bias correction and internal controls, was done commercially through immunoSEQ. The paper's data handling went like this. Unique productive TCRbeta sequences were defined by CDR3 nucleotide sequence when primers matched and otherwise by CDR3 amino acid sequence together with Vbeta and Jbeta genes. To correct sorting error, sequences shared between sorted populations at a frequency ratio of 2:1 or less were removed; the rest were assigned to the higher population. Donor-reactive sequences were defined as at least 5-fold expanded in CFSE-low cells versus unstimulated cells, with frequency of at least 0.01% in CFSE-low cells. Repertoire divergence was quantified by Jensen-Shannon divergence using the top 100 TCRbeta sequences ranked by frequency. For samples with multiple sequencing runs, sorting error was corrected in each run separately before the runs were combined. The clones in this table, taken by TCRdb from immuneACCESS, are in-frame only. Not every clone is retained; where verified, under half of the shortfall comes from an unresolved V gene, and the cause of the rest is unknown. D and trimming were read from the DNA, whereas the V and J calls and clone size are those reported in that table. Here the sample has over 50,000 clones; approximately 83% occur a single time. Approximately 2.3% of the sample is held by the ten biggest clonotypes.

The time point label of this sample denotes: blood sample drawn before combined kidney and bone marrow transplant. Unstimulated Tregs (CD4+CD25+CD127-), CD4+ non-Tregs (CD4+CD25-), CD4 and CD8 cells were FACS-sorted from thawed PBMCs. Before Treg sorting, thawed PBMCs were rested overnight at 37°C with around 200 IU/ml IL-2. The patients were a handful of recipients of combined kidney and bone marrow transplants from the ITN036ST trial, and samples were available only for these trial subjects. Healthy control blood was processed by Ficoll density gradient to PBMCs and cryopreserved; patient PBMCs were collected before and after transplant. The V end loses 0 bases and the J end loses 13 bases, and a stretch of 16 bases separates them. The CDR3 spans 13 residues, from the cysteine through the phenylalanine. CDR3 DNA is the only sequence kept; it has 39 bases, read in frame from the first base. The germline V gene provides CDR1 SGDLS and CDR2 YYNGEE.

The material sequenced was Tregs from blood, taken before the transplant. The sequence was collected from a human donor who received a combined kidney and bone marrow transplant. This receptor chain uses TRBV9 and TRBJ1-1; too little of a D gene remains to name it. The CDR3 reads CASSVGVRAEVFF. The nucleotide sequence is TGTGCCAGCAGCGTAGGGGTTAGGGCCGAGGTTTTCTTT.